A selection of T cell receptor beta chains follows, all from one sample in a study of T cells after posttransplantation cyclophosphamide. Method: immunoSEQ multiplex PCR; TCRdb's copy keeps in-frame clones and lacks some. The sample lists around 10,000 clones; more than 75% were seen once. The sample here was PBMCs, taken after an allogeneic stem cell transplant with a calcineurin inhibitor and methotrexate. These receptors were obtained from a male patient in his thirties who received an allogeneic stem cell transplant from an unrelated donor, was CMV-positive, and had no GVHD. Among the T cells, some may be from the graft donor. Each CDR3 is given with its conserved first and last residue. The D gene is left open where the match is weak. Not all rows give a size; the values are once, few, many and, for expanded clones, a class.

TRBV2	TRBJ1-5	TRBD1	once	TGTGCCAGCAGCAGTGGGGACAGGGGGCATCAGCCCCAGCATTTT	CASSSGDRGHQPQHF
TRBV18	TRBJ1-2	-	-	TGTGCCAGCTCACCGGCCGGGGGTTCTGACTATGGCTACACCTTC	CASSPAGGSDYGYTF
TRBV7-9	TRBJ1-2	-	-	TGTGCCAGCAGCTTATACGGGGACTATGGCTACACCTTC	CASSLYGDYGYTF
TRBV6-1	TRBJ2-3	-	-	TGTGCCAGCAGTGAAGCGCCTCGGTCCGGGGGAAACACAGATACGCAGTATTTT	CASSEAPRSGGNTDTQYF
TRBV4-1	TRBJ1-1	-	-	TGCGCCAGCAGCCAAGATGGTAGTACAGCGAACACTGAAGCTTTCTTT	CASSQDGSTANTEAFF
TRBV5-4	TRBJ1-2	TRBD1	-	TGTGCCAGCAGCTACACAGGGGGCGCAGCGTATGGCTACACCTTC	CASSYTGGAAYGYTF
TRBV7-9	TRBJ2-3	TRBD2	once	TGTGCCAGCAGCTTAGGCCTAGCGGGCCTCTCAGATACGCAGTATTTT	CASSLGLAGLSDTQYF
TRBV10-3	TRBJ1-5	-	-	TGTGCCATCAGTGAGTGGGGGAGAGAGGGGGGCAATCAGCCCCAGCATTTT	CAISEWGREGGNQPQHF
TRBV5-5	TRBJ2-7	-	-	TGTGCCAGCAGCGGGGGACTTGGCTACGAGCAGTACTTC	CASSGGLGYEQYF
TRBV4-1	TRBJ2-5	TRBD1	-	TGCGCCAGCAGCCAAGATGAAGGGGGCGAAATGCAGACCCAGTACTTC	CASSQDEGGEMQTQYF